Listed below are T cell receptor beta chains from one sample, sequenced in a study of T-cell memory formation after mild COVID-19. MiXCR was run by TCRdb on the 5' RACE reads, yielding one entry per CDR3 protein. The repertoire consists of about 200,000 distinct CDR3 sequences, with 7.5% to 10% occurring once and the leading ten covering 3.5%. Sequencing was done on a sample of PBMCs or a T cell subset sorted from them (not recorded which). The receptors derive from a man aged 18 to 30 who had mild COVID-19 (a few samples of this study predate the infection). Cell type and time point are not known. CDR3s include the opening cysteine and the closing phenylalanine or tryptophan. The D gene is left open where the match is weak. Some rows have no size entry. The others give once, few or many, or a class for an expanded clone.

CDR3 DNA: TGTGCCTGGAGCCCACAGAATGAAGCTTTCTTT
CDR3 protein: CAWSPQNEAFF
clone size: .
J gene: TRBJ1-1
V gene: TRBV30
D gene: .

CDR3 DNA: TGCGCCAGCAGCTTGGATAGGTCCGGGATTAACACTGAAGCTTTCTTT
CDR3 protein: CASSLDRSGINTEAFF
clone size: .
J gene: TRBJ1-1
V gene: TRBV5-1
D gene: .

CDR3 DNA: TGCAGTGCTAGAGATGGCTTAGCCAAAAACATTCAGTACTTC
CDR3 protein: CSARDGLAKNIQYF
clone size: .
J gene: TRBJ2-4
V gene: TRBV20-1
D gene: .

CDR3 DNA: TGTGCCAGCAGCCTTAATTTCGCAGGGGGCGGCTACACCTTC
CDR3 protein: CASSLNFAGGGYTF
clone size: many
J gene: TRBJ1-2
V gene: TRBV3-1
D gene: TRBD1

CDR3 DNA: TGTGCCAGTACCGATTTAGGGCAGTCCGATAGATGCACCTTC
CDR3 protein: CASTDLGQSDRCTF
clone size: .
J gene: TRBJ1-2
V gene: TRBV19
D gene: .

CDR3 DNA: TGCGCCAGCAGCCCAATGGAGAGGGGGGAGAGCACAGATACGCAGTATTTT
CDR3 protein: CASSPMERGESTDTQYF
clone size: few
J gene: TRBJ2-3
V gene: TRBV4-3
D gene: .

CDR3 DNA: TGTGCCAGCAGTTCCGGACGGATGGTAGATACGCAGTATTTT
CDR3 protein: CASSSGRMVDTQYF
clone size: few
J gene: TRBJ2-3
V gene: TRBV12-3/TRBV12-4
D gene: .

CDR3 DNA: TGCAGCGTTGTAACCCCCCCTAGCTCCTACAATGAGCAGTTCTTC
CDR3 protein: CSVVTPPSSYNEQFF
clone size: few
J gene: TRBJ2-1
V gene: TRBV29-1
D gene: .

CDR3 DNA: TGCAGTGCTAGAGGGGAAGGGGTCTTCAGGGAGACCCAGTACTTC
CDR3 protein: CSARGEGVFRETQYF
clone size: .
J gene: TRBJ2-5
V gene: TRBV20-1
D gene: .

CDR3 DNA: TGTGCCACCAGCAGAGTCCGAGAAGGGGGCAAAGAGACCCAGTACTTC
CDR3 protein: CATSRVREGGKETQYF
clone size: .
J gene: TRBJ2-5
V gene: TRBV15
D gene: TRBD1

CDR3 DNA: TGTGCCAGCAGGCCCTACTACGCGGGGGGGAAGGACGGGCAGTTCTTC
CDR3 protein: CASRPYYAGGKDGQFF
clone size: .
J gene: TRBJ2-1
V gene: TRBV7-2
D gene: TRBD2

CDR3 DNA: TGTGCCAGCAGCTTAAATGGCGATACGCAGTATTTT
CDR3 protein: CASSLNGDTQYF
clone size: .
J gene: TRBJ2-3
V gene: TRBV11-3
D gene: .

CDR3 DNA: TGTGCCAGCAGTGGGACCCGGGGTGGCTACACCTTC
CDR3 protein: CASSGTRGGYTF
clone size: .
J gene: TRBJ1-2
V gene: TRBV6-5
D gene: .

CDR3 DNA: TGTGCTAGCAGCTCCGTGACTAGCGGGGGAGGGGAGACCCAGTACTTC
CDR3 protein: CASSSVTSGGGETQYF
clone size: .
J gene: TRBJ2-5
V gene: TRBV7-7
D gene: TRBD2

CDR3 DNA: TGTGCCAGCAGTCCCCAGGGACCTAACTATGGCTACACCTTC
CDR3 protein: CASSPQGPNYGYTF
clone size: many
J gene: TRBJ1-2
V gene: TRBV5-1
D gene: .

CDR3 DNA: TGTGCCAGCAGCTTAACTAGCGGTATAGGTGAGCAGTTCTTC
CDR3 protein: CASSLTSGIGEQFF
clone size: few
J gene: TRBJ2-1
V gene: TRBV7-8
D gene: TRBD2

CDR3 DNA: TGCGCCAGCAGCCAAACCACTGAAGGGAATTCACCCCTCCACTTT
CDR3 protein: CASSQTTEGNSPLHF
clone size: .
J gene: TRBJ1-6
V gene: TRBV4-3
D gene: .

CDR3 DNA: TGTGCCAGCAGCTTGGTGACAAGTTCGTACGAGCAGTACTTC
CDR3 protein: CASSLVTSSYEQYF
clone size: .
J gene: TRBJ2-7
V gene: TRBV5-6
D gene: .

CDR3 DNA: TGTGCCAGCTCTCCCGGGACAGGGACCTATGGCTACACCTTC
CDR3 protein: CASSPGTGTYGYTF
clone size: .
J gene: TRBJ1-2
V gene: TRBV25-1
D gene: TRBD1

CDR3 DNA: TGTGCCAGCAGCTTGGGGACATCCATCACGAACACCGGGGAGCTGTTTTTT
CDR3 protein: CASSLGTSITNTGELFF
clone size: .
J gene: TRBJ2-2
V gene: TRBV7-9
D gene: .

CDR3 DNA: TGCAGTGCTAGGGGCCTTTTTGTAAGAAGGGATACGCAGTATTTT
CDR3 protein: CSARGLFVRRDTQYF
clone size: few
J gene: TRBJ2-3
V gene: TRBV20-1
D gene: .

CDR3 DNA: TGCGCCAGCAGGCCACTAGCGGAGTACACCGGGGAGCTGTTTTTT
CDR3 protein: CASRPLAEYTGELFF
clone size: .
J gene: TRBJ2-2
V gene: TRBV5-1
D gene: TRBD2

CDR3 DNA: TGTGCCACCCAGGTAGGGGAGCGGGGACTCTACAATGAGCAGTTCTTC
CDR3 protein: CATQVGERGLYNEQFF
clone size: many
J gene: TRBJ2-1
V gene: TRBV10-3
D gene: TRBD2

CDR3 DNA: TGTGCCACCAGCCCAGACACAGGGAACACCGGGGAGCTGTTTTTT
CDR3 protein: CATSPDTGNTGELFF
clone size: .
J gene: TRBJ2-2
V gene: TRBV15
D gene: .

CDR3 DNA: TGTGCCAGTAGATCCGAGGGGCCGAGCAATCAGCCCCAGCATTTT
CDR3 protein: CASRSEGPSNQPQHF
clone size: few
J gene: TRBJ1-5
V gene: TRBV19
D gene: .

CDR3 DNA: TGTGCCAGCAGTTCCGGGACTAGCGGATCCAATGAGCAGTTCTTC
CDR3 protein: CASSSGTSGSNEQFF
clone size: .
J gene: TRBJ2-1
V gene: TRBV6-2/TRBV6-3
D gene: TRBD2

CDR3 DNA: TGTGCCAGCAGTGATAGTGGACTAGCGGGGTACAATGAGCAGTTCTTC
CDR3 protein: CASSDSGLAGYNEQFF
clone size: few
J gene: TRBJ2-1
V gene: TRBV2
D gene: TRBD2

CDR3 DNA: TGTGCCAGCAGCCAGAGGCGGCTGGTGAGCTCCTACAATGAGCAGTTCTTC
CDR3 protein: CASSQRRLVSSYNEQFF
clone size: many
J gene: TRBJ2-1
V gene: TRBV7-2
D gene: .

CDR3 DNA: TGTGCCAGCAGTTACTCGATGTTAGGGAGGGTCGGGGAAAAACTGTTTTTT
CDR3 protein: CASSYSMLGRVGEKLFF
clone size: many
J gene: TRBJ1-4
V gene: TRBV6-5
D gene: .

CDR3 DNA: TGCGCCAGCAGCCAAGATCGTGGACAGGGCAATCAGCCCCAGCATTTT
CDR3 protein: CASSQDRGQGNQPQHF
clone size: .
J gene: TRBJ1-5
V gene: TRBV4-1
D gene: TRBD1

CDR3 DNA: TGCGCCAGCAGCTTGAGCGGGGCCAGCTCCTACAATGAGCAGTTCTTC
CDR3 protein: CASSLSGASSYNEQFF
clone size: .
J gene: TRBJ2-1
V gene: TRBV5-1
D gene: TRBD2

CDR3 DNA: TGCAGTGCGTACAGGGTTCGCGAGCAGTACTTC
CDR3 protein: CSAYRVREQYF
clone size: many
J gene: TRBJ2-7
V gene: TRBV20-1
D gene: .

CDR3 DNA: TGCGCCAGCAGCTTGGACTCTGGGAGCAATCAGCCCCAGCATTTT
CDR3 protein: CASSLDSGSNQPQHF
clone size: .
J gene: TRBJ1-5
V gene: TRBV5-1
D gene: .

CDR3 DNA: TGCGCCAGCAGCGTGACTACTAGCGGGGTGGATACGCAGTATTTT
CDR3 protein: CASSVTTSGVDTQYF
clone size: many
J gene: TRBJ2-3
V gene: TRBV5-1
D gene: TRBD2

CDR3 DNA: TGTGCCAGCAGCCCGACAGGTACACACGAGCAGTACTTC
CDR3 protein: CASSPTGTHEQYF
clone size: few
J gene: TRBJ2-7
V gene: TRBV7-7
D gene: .

CDR3 DNA: TGTGCCCAAAGGGAGGGTGCAGGAGGGATCACCGGGGAGCTGTTTTTT
CDR3 protein: CAQREGAGGITGELFF
clone size: few
J gene: TRBJ2-2
V gene: TRBV2
D gene: TRBD2

CDR3 DNA: TGCGCCAGCAGTGAGGTCCGGAACACTGAAGCTTTCTTT
CDR3 protein: CASSEVRNTEAFF
clone size: many
J gene: TRBJ1-1
V gene: TRBV10-1
D gene: .

CDR3 DNA: TGTGCCAGCACCCTCGTAGTTGAAGAGACCCAGTACTTC
CDR3 protein: CASTLVVEETQYF
clone size: .
J gene: TRBJ2-5
V gene: TRBV5-5
D gene: .

CDR3 DNA: TGCAGCGTTCGGACGGGTATAGAAGCTTTCTTT
CDR3 protein: CSVRTGIEAFF
clone size: few
J gene: TRBJ1-1
V gene: TRBV29-1
D gene: .

CDR3 DNA: TGTGCCAGCAGTCTTTTCGGGGGAGCTAGCAATCAGCCCCAGCATTTT
CDR3 protein: CASSLFGGASNQPQHF
clone size: .
J gene: TRBJ1-5
V gene: TRBV6-5
D gene: .

CDR3 DNA: TGTGCCAGCAGCCTAACGGTTTCGGGGCAGGGAGGGAACACAGATACGCAGTATTTT
CDR3 protein: CASSLTVSGQGGNTDTQYF
clone size: few
J gene: TRBJ2-3
V gene: TRBV4-2
D gene: TRBD2

CDR3 DNA: TGCGCCAGCAGCTTGGACGTAGATACGCAGTATTTT
CDR3 protein: CASSLDVDTQYF
clone size: many
J gene: TRBJ2-3
V gene: TRBV5-1
D gene: .

CDR3 DNA: TGTGCCAGCAGTTACGACAGGTCCGACAATGAGCAGTTCTTC
CDR3 protein: CASSYDRSDNEQFF
clone size: .
J gene: TRBJ2-1
V gene: TRBV6-2/TRBV6-3
D gene: .

CDR3 DNA: TGTGCCAGCAGCTGGGGACAGGGCGGGGAGCTGTTTTTT
CDR3 protein: CASSWGQGGELFF
clone size: many
J gene: TRBJ2-2
V gene: TRBV7-2
D gene: TRBD1

CDR3 DNA: TGTGCCAGCAGTTATCAGGGCGACCGGGAGACCCAGTACTTC
CDR3 protein: CASSYQGDRETQYF
clone size: .
J gene: TRBJ2-5
V gene: TRBV6-6
D gene: .

CDR3 DNA: TGTGCCACCAGTGATTTTCCCCTGGAAGGGTACACTGAAGCTTTCTTT
CDR3 protein: CATSDFPLEGYTEAFF
clone size: .
J gene: TRBJ1-1
V gene: TRBV24-1
D gene: .

CDR3 DNA: TGTGCCATCAGTGACAGGACAGGGGATTCACCCCTCCACTTT
CDR3 protein: CAISDRTGDSPLHF
clone size: few
J gene: TRBJ1-6
V gene: TRBV10-3
D gene: TRBD1

CDR3 DNA: TGTGCCACCCACCAGGGACAGAAAGAGACCCAGTACTTC
CDR3 protein: CATHQGQKETQYF
clone size: .
J gene: TRBJ2-5
V gene: TRBV10-3
D gene: TRBD1

CDR3 DNA: TGTGCCAGCAGCGTTGTCGTAGGGGCACGCTCACCCCTCCACTTT
CDR3 protein: CASSVVVGARSPLHF
clone size: .
J gene: TRBJ1-6
V gene: TRBV12-3/TRBV12-4
D gene: .

CDR3 DNA: TGTGCCAGCAGCTTAGCGGAGGGAAAGGAGTACTTC
CDR3 protein: CASSLAEGKEYF
clone size: few
J gene: TRBJ2-5
V gene: TRBV7-8
D gene: .

CDR3 DNA: TGCAGCGTTGTTTCGGGTCTCGAGCAGTACTTC
CDR3 protein: CSVVSGLEQYF
clone size: .
J gene: TRBJ2-7
V gene: TRBV29-1
D gene: .

CDR3 DNA: TGCAGTGCTACCGGTTCGGAGGGGGCAGGGAGGACCGAGACTGAAGCTTTCTTT
CDR3 protein: CSATGSEGAGRTETEAFF
clone size: .
J gene: TRBJ1-1
V gene: TRBV20-1
D gene: TRBD1

CDR3 DNA: TGTGCCAGCATCCCTAGCCGGTACAATGAGCAGTTCTTC
CDR3 protein: CASIPSRYNEQFF
clone size: .
J gene: TRBJ2-1
V gene: TRBV7-9
D gene: .

CDR3 DNA: TGTGCCAGCAGTGAAGGCGTGAACACTGAAGCTTTCTTT
CDR3 protein: CASSEGVNTEAFF
clone size: .
J gene: TRBJ1-1
V gene: TRBV2
D gene: .

CDR3 DNA: TGCAGCGTCGGGGGGTGGAACACTGAAGCTTTCTTT
CDR3 protein: CSVGGWNTEAFF
clone size: few
J gene: TRBJ1-1
V gene: TRBV29-1
D gene: .

CDR3 DNA: TGTGCCAGCAGCTCCGGGGCCTCGCGGACCCAGTACTTC
CDR3 protein: CASSSGASRTQYF
clone size: many
J gene: TRBJ2-5
V gene: TRBV7-9
D gene: .

CDR3 DNA: TGCGCCAGCAGCTTGGAATCGAATCCCTATGGCTACACCTTC
CDR3 protein: CASSLESNPYGYTF
clone size: .
J gene: TRBJ1-2
V gene: TRBV5-1
D gene: .

CDR3 DNA: TGTGCCAGCACTCTAGCGGCACACACAGATACGCAGTATTTT
CDR3 protein: CASTLAAHTDTQYF
clone size: .
J gene: TRBJ2-3
V gene: TRBV12-3/TRBV12-4
D gene: TRBD2

CDR3 DNA: TGTGCCAGCAGTGATGGCGCGGCCGGGGAGACCCAGTACTTC
CDR3 protein: CASSDGAAGETQYF
clone size: .
J gene: TRBJ2-5
V gene: TRBV25-1
D gene: .

CDR3 DNA: TGTGCCAGCAGCGTTTACAGCGATACGCAGTATTTT
CDR3 protein: CASSVYSDTQYF
clone size: many
J gene: TRBJ2-3
V gene: TRBV9
D gene: .